The sample holds a few counts of the clone carrying this TCR beta chain. Its target is not known. Germline V gene sequence: CDR1 ENHRY, CDR2 SYGVKD. V lost 6 bases, J lost 0 bases, and 12 bases lay in between. This CDR3 has 14 amino acids. The data stem from a study of beta chain features in type 1 diabetes. Since all of the isolated RNA was reverse transcribed, expressed TCRB transcripts were what got sequenced. TCRdb's table, derived via immunoSEQ multiplex PCR, lists solely in-frame clones and lacks some. This sample has 300,000 to 350,000 clones, with 8% found just once. Study observations and caveats: For patients, the naive, central memory and Treg TCRB repertoires appeared more alike than for healthy donors.

The chain employs TRBV10-3 and TRBJ2-7; D not resolved. The TCR was taken from a woman aged 18 to 35 in good health. The sample consisted of central memory CD4+ T cells from blood. CDR3 in amino acids: CAISDRQSSYEQYF. The CDR3 DNA reads TGTGCCATCAGCGATCGGCAGAGCTCCTACGAGCAGTACTTC.